Listed below are T cell receptor beta chains from one sample, sequenced in a study of low-dose radiotherapy and immunotherapy resistance in tumors. In TCRdb, the reads were re-called with MiXCR into one record per CDR3 protein. The sample yields about 91,000 distinct CDR3 sequences, less than 25% seen once. The starting material was PBMCs, obtained after low-dose radiotherapy plus immunotherapy. Source of these receptors: a female donor with ovarian cancer. The CDR3 runs from the conserved cysteine through the conserved F or W. Each record gives: D gene, V gene, J gene, clone size, CDR3 protein, CDR3 DNA. The D gene is left open where the match is weak. For some rows the clone size is stated as once, few or many, or as a class when expanded; others skip it.

TRBD2	TRBV19	TRBJ2-3	many	CASSIAGARENTQYF	TGTGCCAGTAGTATTGCGGGAGCTAGGGAAAATACGCAGTATTTT
TRBD2	TRBV20-1	TRBJ2-1	NA	CSAGGTSGGDYNEQFF	TGCAGTGCTGGAGGGACTAGCGGGGGGGACTACAATGAGCAGTTCTTC
TRBD2	TRBV5-1	TRBJ2-3	many	CASSLDGTTPDTQYF	TGCGCCAGCAGCTTGGACGGGACTACACCAGATACGCAGTATTTT
NA	TRBV6-6	TRBJ2-7	many	CASTHNGGLIPSF	TGTGCCAGCACCCATAACGGGGGTTTAATCCCTTCCTTC
NA	TRBV24-1	TRBJ1-2	many	CATSDRTYGYTF	TGTGCCACCAGTGACAGGACCTATGGCTACACCTTC
NA	TRBV20-1	TRBJ2-7	few	CSARDSSLGYEQYF	TGCAGTGCTAGGGACTCCTCTTTGGGCTACGAGCAGTACTTC
NA	TRBV7-8	TRBJ1-5	many	CASSLGRLPYSQHF	TGTGCCAGCAGCTTAGGCAGGCTCCCCTATTCCCAGCATTTT
NA	TRBV6-1	TRBJ2-1	many	CASSDRDAVSYNEQFF	TGTGCCAGCAGTGACAGGGACGCAGTTTCCTACAATGAGCAGTTCTTC
TRBD1	TRBV12-3/TRBV12-4	TRBJ2-2	NA	CASSLGQGSRNTGELFF	TGTGCCAGCAGTTTAGGACAGGGTTCAAGGAACACCGGGGAGCTGTTTTTT
NA	TRBV19	TRBJ1-3	NA	CASRVRGEGNTIYF	TGTGCCAGTAGGGTCCGCGGGGAAGGAAACACCATATATTTT
NA	TRBV19	TRBJ2-1	many	CASSTPENEQFF	TGTGCCAGTAGTACCCCGGAAAATGAGCAGTTCTTC
NA	TRBV11-2	TRBJ2-1	NA	CASTARYNEQFF	TGTGCCAGCACGGCACGGTACAATGAGCAGTTCTTC
TRBD1	TRBV5-1	TRBJ1-2	NA	CASSLATGLDYGYTF	TGCGCCAGCAGCTTGGCGACAGGGCTTGACTATGGCTACACCTTC
TRBD1	TRBV10-3	TRBJ1-1	many	CATMQTQGARTEAFF	TGTGCCACGATGCAGACACAGGGGGCGCGAACTGAAGCTTTCTTT
NA	TRBV29-1	TRBJ2-1	many	CSVGEWDEQFF	TGCAGCGTTGGGGAGTGGGATGAGCAGTTCTTC
NA	TRBV24-1	TRBJ2-5	few	CATSAVGTTQETQYF	TGTGCCACCAGTGCCGTCGGGACAACACAAGAGACCCAGTACTTC
NA	TRBV5-6	TRBJ2-7	many	CASSLAVGAGPEQYF	TGTGCCAGCAGCTTGGCGGTGGGGGCTGGTCCCGAGCAGTACTTC
TRBD2	TRBV20-1	TRBJ2-3	few	CSARDGRAPDADTQYF	TGCAGTGCTAGAGATGGGAGGGCCCCCGACGCAGATACGCAGTATTTT
TRBD2	TRBV6-5	TRBJ2-1	many	CASTGLAGGEQFF	TGTGCCAGCACCGGACTAGCGGGGGGAGAGCAGTTCTTC
NA	TRBV6-2/TRBV6-3	TRBJ2-1	many	CASRGRASYNEQFF	TGTGCCAGCAGAGGACGGGCCTCCTACAATGAGCAGTTCTTC
NA	TRBV21-1	TRBJ1-1	many	CASSTSPGTEMNTEAFF	TGTGCCAGCAGCACCAGTCCCGGGACAGAGATGAACACTGAAGCTTTCTTT
NA	TRBV28	TRBJ1-5	many	CASSPRLSNQPQHF	TGTGCCAGCAGTCCAAGACTTAGCAATCAGCCCCAGCATTTT
NA	TRBV4-2	TRBJ2-3	many	CASSQDARSSTQYF	TGTGCCAGCAGCCAAGATGCCAGGTCGAGTACGCAGTATTTT
NA	TRBV7-3	TRBJ2-2	many	CATTRDISSGELFF	TGTGCCACTACCCGGGACATTTCATCCGGGGAGCTGTTTTTT
TRBD2	TRBV6-6	TRBJ2-2	many	CASLSMGLAGGPDTGELFF	TGTGCCAGCCTATCAATGGGACTAGCGGGGGGGCCGGACACCGGGGAGCTGTTTTTT
NA	TRBV29-1	TRBJ1-1	many	CSVEWDTTEAFF	TGCAGCGTTGAATGGGACACAACTGAAGCTTTCTTT
NA	TRBV27	TRBJ2-7	many	CASSFRGKGRIDYEQYF	TGTGCCAGCAGTTTTCGAGGAAAAGGACGGATTGACTACGAGCAGTACTTC
NA	TRBV20-1	TRBJ2-4	many	CSASGSLDIQYF	TGCAGTGCCTCTGGTAGTTTGGACATTCAGTACTTC
NA	TRBV30	TRBJ1-5	NA	CAWSVRGVPQPQHF	TGTGCCTGGAGTGTACGAGGGGTCCCCCAGCCCCAGCATTTT
TRBD1	TRBV29-1	TRBJ2-3	many	CSVEDGRQGPQYF	TGCAGCGTTGAAGATGGGCGACAGGGCCCGCAGTATTTT
TRBD2	TRBV6-6	TRBJ2-7	NA	CASRREIYEQYF	TGTGCCAGCAGGCGGGAGATTTACGAGCAGTACTTC
NA	TRBV28	TRBJ1-1	NA	CASSFLVNTEAFF	TGTGCCAGCAGTTTTCTGGTAAACACTGAAGCTTTCTTT
TRBD2	TRBV6-6	TRBJ2-7	NA	CASSPGGGSSYEQYF	TGTGCCAGCAGTCCCGGGGGAGGGAGCTCCTACGAGCAGTACTTC
TRBD1	TRBV9	TRBJ1-5	many	CASSAGQGSNQPQHF	TGTGCCAGCAGCGCGGGACAGGGAAGCAATCAGCCCCAGCATTTT
TRBD2	TRBV30	TRBJ2-3	NA	CAWSAVRGGRGTDTQYF	TGTGCCTGGAGTGCGGTCCGTGGCGGGAGAGGGACAGATACGCAGTATTTT
NA	TRBV28	TRBJ1-6	many	CASRTGSPLHF	TGTGCCAGCAGAACCGGGTCACCCCTCCACTTT
NA	TRBV28	TRBJ2-2	many	CASSLPDGNTGELFF	TGTGCCAGCAGTTTACCGGACGGGAACACCGGGGAGCTGTTTTTT
NA	TRBV20-1	TRBJ2-5	many	CSASGETQYF	TGCAGTGCTAGTGGCGAGACCCAGTACTTC
NA	TRBV2	TRBJ1-2	many	CASSESGTRGGYTF	TGTGCCAGCAGTGAATCGGGGACCCGAGGTGGCTACACCTTC
NA	TRBV12-3/TRBV12-4	TRBJ2-4	many	CASSFKGARGNIQYF	TGTGCCAGCAGTTTTAAGGGGGCGCGGGGAAACATTCAGTACTTC
TRBD1	TRBV5-1	TRBJ1-1	many	CASSLDPGTVNTEAFF	TGCGCCAGCAGCTTGGACCCCGGGACAGTGAACACTGAAGCTTTCTTT
NA	TRBV7-2	TRBJ2-1	many	CASSQPYGRGVYNEQFF	TGTGCCAGCAGCCAACCCTATGGGCGAGGGGTCTACAATGAGCAGTTCTTC
NA	TRBV6-2/TRBV6-3	TRBJ2-1	few	CASTNPGTLGVDEQFF	TGTGCCAGCACCAACCCGGGGACCTTGGGAGTGGATGAGCAGTTCTTC